The present T cell receptor beta chain was sequenced within a study of metastatic and nonmetastatic thyroid tumors. V was cut by 4 bases and J by 5 bases, with 20 bases left in between. The CDR3 consists of 16 residues. Germline V gene sequence: CDR1 SGHRS, CDR2 YFSETQ. Through MiXCR, TCRdb re-clonotyped the PCR reads. The profile shows about 59,000 clones, around 15% of them singletons. At least ten counts were recorded for this clone. All patients were untreated before thyroid surgery. Sequencing was carried out using blood. This receptor was obtained from a male donor with papillary thyroid cancer or a benign thyroid nodule (not recorded which). Some clones in this sample may be carry-over from other donors' samples. The chain joins TRBV5-1 to TRBJ2-3, with a possible D match to TRBD1 (8 bases). The CDR3 DNA reads as TGCGCCAGCAGCCCAGAACAGGGGGGGGGAGTAGATACGCAGTATTTT. It codes for CASSPEQGGGVDTQYF.